This TCR beta chain was identified in a study of PD-1 blockade in classical Hodgkin lymphoma. Study summary: A 3 mg/kg intravenous dose of nivolumab was received by patients every 2 weeks. Overall study findings and caveats: Complete responders matched newly diagnosed patients in baseline diversity. TCR diversity at baseline was reported to be reduced in newly diagnosed patients relative to healthy donors.

Some clones are missing from TCRdb's copy, which holds only in-frame ones; the method was immunoSEQ multiplex PCR. The repertoire includes some 110,000 clones, about nine tenths of them detected once, and under 20% sits in the top ten. Turning to this clone: Its antigen is as yet unknown.

As for time point: cycle 4 day 1 (C4D1), after six to seven weeks of nivolumab. Each patient's relapse followed autologous stem cell transplantation, and brentuximab vedotin exposure varied. V lost 6 bases and J 3 bases, leaving 15 bases between the germline ends. The CDR3 has 14 residues. Germline lookup yields CDR1 MNHNS and CDR2 SASEGT. The chain couples TRBV6-1 to TRBJ2-7; the D is unclear. Source: peripheral blood mononuclear cells (PBMCs), taken before the fourth cycle of nivolumab. The origin of this receptor is a human donor with classical Hodgkin lymphoma. For the CDR3, the DNA is TGTGCCAGCAGGAAGCACGAAGGGAACTACGAGCAGTACTTC. This encodes CASRKHEGNYEQYF.